One sample yielded the 25 T cell receptor beta chains listed below, sequenced in a study of long-term antiretroviral therapy in people with HIV. Researchers ran immunoSEQ v3.0 at survey level. Sequencing used immunoSEQ multiplex PCR; TCRdb keeps in-frame clones, though not all of them. The sample holds about 24,000 clones, 84% seen once. The sample was unsorted PBMCs, taken around 5.9 years after starting antiretroviral therapy. All receptors derive from a man in his thirties or forties with HIV.

The rearrangement links TRBV28 to TRBJ1-5; TRBD1 might be the D (6 bases). V was trimmed by 1 base and J by 3 bases, leaving 22 bases between them. CDR3 length: 19 residues. Germline V gene sequence: CDR1 MDHEN, CDR2 SYDVKM. CDR3 sequence reads: CASSLFTVQDRDTNQPQHF. CDR3 nucleotides: TGTGCCAGCAGTTTATTTACGGTGCAGGACCGGGACACCAATCAGCCCCAGCATTTT.

CDR3 coding DNA: TGCGCCAGCAGCTTGGTCGCGGACTACGAGCAGTACTTC. Encoded protein: CASSLVADYEQYF. This chain links TRBV5-1 with TRBJ2-7, with D unclear. Deletions cut 0 bases from V and 3 bases from J, with 7 bases between. Germline lookup yields CDR1 SGHRS and CDR2 YFSETQ. The CDR3 has 13 residues.

The J gene is TRBJ2-2, the V gene TRBV9; 14 bases are shared with TRBD2. This CDR3 has 16 residues. V shed 4 bases, J shed 6 bases, and the junction held 5 bases outside the gene matches. The V gene's germline CDR1 is SGDLS and CDR2 YYNGEE. CDR3: CASSIRLAGGPGELFF. The CDR3 DNA is TGTGCCAGCAGCATTCGACTAGCGGGGGGGCCCGGGGAGCTGTTTTTT. Based on the CDR3 plus reference TRBV9 and TRBJ2-2, the full variable domain is DSGVTQTPKHLITATGQRVTLRCSPRSGDLSVYWYQQSLDQGLQFLIQYYNGEERAKGNILERFSAQQFPDLHSELNLSSLELGDSALYFCASSIRLAGGPGELFFGEGSRLTVL.

J is TRBJ2-3 and V is TRBV27, with D tentatively TRBD1 (6 bases). V was shortened by 5 bases and J by 6 bases, with 9 bases between the two germline ends. This CDR3 is 12 amino acids long. CDR1 is MNHEY, CDR2 SMNVEV, per germline (reference sequence). CDR3 coding DNA: TGTGCCAGCAGTCCGAGGGGGGATACGCAGTATTTT. It encodes CASSPRGDTQYF.

The V gene is TRBV4-2, the J gene TRBJ2-7; TRBD1 matches at 11 bases. V shed 1 base and J 4 bases; nucleotides not matched to a gene: 6. The germline V gene encodes CDR1 LGHNA and CDR2 YNFKEQ. The CDR3 has 16 residues. The CDR3: CASSQVGTGGKYEQYF. The CDR3 coding sequence is TGTGCCAGCAGCCAAGTCGGGACAGGGGGGAAGTACGAGCAGTACTTC.

V and J are TRBV7-2 and TRBJ2-5; 11 bases are shared with TRBD2. The CDR3 length is 16 residues. V lost 5 bases and J lost 1; bases outside the gene matches: 6. Germline values: CDR1 SGHTA, CDR2 FQGNSA. CDR3: CASSPLGLAGQETQYF. The DNA of the CDR3 is TGTGCCAGCAGCCCCCTCGGACTAGCGGGCCAAGAGACCCAGTACTTC.

V usage is TRBV27 and J usage is TRBJ2-7; 7 bases are shared with TRBD2. CDR1 is MNHEY, CDR2 SMNVEV, per germline (reference sequence). The CDR3 runs to 15 residues. The trim removed 3 bases at V and 5 bases at J, leaving 10 bases unmatched. CDR3 sequence: CASSFSSGIWDEQYF. The CDR3 region has the DNA TGTGCCAGCAGTTTTTCCAGCGGGATATGGGACGAGCAGTACTTC.

The chain has TRBV6-5 and TRBJ2-5; D might be TRBD1 or TRBD2, each matching 6 bases. Looked up from germline, CDR1 is MNHEY and CDR2 is SVGAGI. CDR3 length: 13 residues. V lost 4 bases and J lost 5, with 11 bases in between. The DNA of the CDR3 is TGTGCCAGCAGTTGGGGGGCGGGGGAGACCCAGTACTTC. Its protein product is CASSWGAGETQYF.

V gene TRBV11-3 combines with J gene TRBJ2-1, with D uncertain. The CDR3 runs 12 residues. Trimming cost V 5 bases and J 7 bases, with 9 bases left between them. Per the germline V gene, CDR1 is SGHNT and CDR2 is YENEEA. The CDR3 coding sequence is TGTGCCAGCAGCCCGCGCTCGAATGAGCAGTTCTTC. This sequence encodes CASSPRSNEQFF.

The chain employs TRBV30 and TRBJ1-2; a possible D gene is TRBD1 (5 bases). Between the trimmed V and J ends, which lost 0 bases and 2 bases, there was a span of 16 bases. This CDR3 is built from 16 residues. Germline V gene data show CDR1 as GTSNPN and CDR2 as SVGIG (reference sequence). CDR3 sequence: CAWSVPSQGSNYGYTF. The CDR3 bases are TGTGCCTGGAGTGTCCCATCTCAGGGATCCAACTATGGCTACACCTTC.

V and J are TRBV6-6 and TRBJ2-5; D gene uncertain. CDR1 is MNHNY and CDR2 is SVGAGI in the germline V gene (reference sequence). V lost 0 bases to trimming and J lost 4 bases, with 6 bases between them. The CDR3 totals 13 residues. In nucleotides, the CDR3 is TGTGCCAGCAGTTACTCGTGGCGAGAGACCCAGTACTTC. Translating it yields CASSYSWRETQYF.

As DNA, the CDR3 is TGTGCCAGCAGCCAAGCGGCAGGGGGAAGCAATCAGCCCCAGCATTTT. Encoded protein: CASSQAAGGSNQPQHF. The chain has TRBV4-2 and TRBJ1-5; 7 bases align to TRBD1. Per the germline V gene, CDR1 is LGHNA and CDR2 is YNFKEQ. The V segment lost 1 base and the J segment 1 base; nucleotides outside the gene matches: 4. The CDR3 loop spans 16 amino acids.

This chain uses TRBV27 with TRBJ2-1, with D perhaps being TRBD1 or TRBD2 (5 bases each). V lost 4 bases, J lost 1 base, and 11 bases lay in between. Germline loops: CDR1 MNHEY, CDR2 SMNVEV (reference sequence). This CDR3 comprises 15 residues. The CDR3 region is CASSSRDVSYNEQFF. CDR3 coding DNA: TGTGCCAGCAGTTCCCGGGACGTATCCTACAATGAGCAGTTCTTC.

The chain is built from TRBV28 and TRBJ1-4; TRBD1 matches 9 bases. CDR3 length: 17 amino acids. Unmatched junction bases numbered 3, after V lost 1 base and J lost 0 bases. Germline V gene lookup returns CDR1 MDHEN and CDR2 SYDVKM. DNA of the CDR3: TGTGCCAGCAGTTTATTCGGGACAGGGTCAACTAATGAAAAACTGTTTTTT. Translating gives CASSLFGTGSTNEKLFF.

This clone was observed once. This rearrangement joins TRBV11-3 to TRBJ1-1; no clear D gene. Germline V gene sequence: CDR1 SGHNT, CDR2 YENEEA. There are 15 residues in the CDR3. Deletions cut 0 bases from V and 7 bases from J, with 15 bases between. The CDR3 bases are TGTGCCAGCAGCTTAGACGGCTCTCTAGCGAGTGAAGCTTTCTTT. This translates into CASSLDGSLASEAFF.

The chain links TRBV18 to TRBJ1-3; weak D call: TRBD1 (5 bases). V lost 2 bases, J lost 3 bases, and 8 bases lay in between. The CDR3 has 14 residues. The germline V gene encodes CDR1 KGHSH and CDR2 LQKENI. The CDR3 DNA follows: TGTGCCAGCTCACCAGGGGGGATTGGAAACACCATATATTTT. As protein: CASSPGGIGNTIYF.

This clone was observed once. This sequence joins TRBV19 and TRBJ1-5, with 7 nucleotides matching TRBD1. V shed 6 bases, J shed 7 bases, and the junction held 6 bases outside the gene matches. This CDR3 has 13 amino acids. Germline V gene lookup returns CDR1 LNHDA and CDR2 SQIVND (reference sequence). As DNA, the CDR3 is TGTGCCAGTAGCATCGAGGGGGCCCAGCCCCAGCATTTT. It is translated as CASSIEGAQPQHF.

This chain links TRBV29-1 with TRBJ1-1; D perhaps matches TRBD1 (5 bases). CDR1 and CDR2 (germline): SQVTM, ANQGSEA. V was cut by 1 base and J by 7 bases, with 10 bases left in between. This CDR3 is built from 12 residues. CDR3 sequence reads: CSVEGQGLEAFF. In DNA form, the CDR3 reads TGCAGCGTTGAAGGGCAGGGCCTTGAAGCTTTCTTT.

J is TRBJ2-3 and V is TRBV6-6; no firm D call. The V gene lost 2 bases and the J gene lost 2 bases, with 8 bases spanning the gap. The CDR3 has 14 amino acids. Germline CDR1 MNHNY, CDR2 SVGAGI (reference sequence). The CDR3 region has the DNA TGTGCCAGCAGTTACCGGCAGTTCACAGATACGCAGTATTTT. Its translation: CASSYRQFTDTQYF.

J is TRBJ2-7 and V is TRBV27; 7 positions match TRBD1. The J segment lost 0 bases and the V segment lost 3 bases, leaving 14 bases of the junction unmatched. The CDR3 loop spans 18 amino acids. Germline V gene lookup returns CDR1 MNHEY and CDR2 SMNVEV (reference sequence). CDR3 amino acids: CASSFRKARTGGSYEQYF. The CDR3 coding sequence is TGTGCCAGCAGTTTTCGAAAGGCGCGGACAGGAGGCTCCTACGAGCAGTACTTC.

This chain uses TRBV4-3 with TRBJ2-5; D remains ambiguous. The germline V gene has CDR1 LGHNA and CDR2 YSLEER. The ends were cut back, 0 bases at V and 4 bases at J, with 12 bases in the middle. The CDR3 is 15 residues long. The CDR3 sequence is CASSQDVSVGETQYF. The CDR3 DNA follows: TGCGCCAGCAGCCAAGACGTGAGTGTTGGAGAGACCCAGTACTTC.

In DNA form, the CDR3 reads TGTGCCAGCGTAGGTGACTACGGCAATGAGCAGTTCTTC. Translated, it gives CASVGDYGNEQFF. The rearrangement uses TRBV2 and TRBJ2-1; tentative D call: TRBD2 (5 bases). CDR1 and CDR2 from the germline V gene are SNHLY and FYNNEI. This CDR3 has 13 residues. V was trimmed by 8 bases and J by 6 bases, leaving 14 bases between them.

This clone was observed a single time. The chain has TRBV7-2 and TRBJ1-4; D may be TRBD1 (5 bases). V gave up 5 bases and J gave up 3 bases, with 13 bases separating them. The length of the CDR3 is 15 residues. CDR1 is SGHTA, CDR2 FQGNSA, per germline. DNA of the CDR3: TGTGCCAGCAGCACCCCAGGGTCTCCTAATGAAAAACTGTTTTTT. Translating it yields CASSTPGSPNEKLFF.

V and J are TRBV18 and TRBJ1-1, with D hard to call. In germline, CDR1 is KGHSH, CDR2 LQKENI. V was trimmed by 0 bases and J by 12 bases, leaving 11 bases between them. The CDR3 has 12 residues. CDR3 in amino acids: CASSPPRTIPFF. CDR3 nucleotide sequence: TGTGCCAGCTCACCACCACGTACCATCCCTTTCTTT.

The rearrangement uses TRBV5-1 and TRBJ1-4; D perhaps matches TRBD1 (5 bases). Germline values: CDR1 SGHRS, CDR2 YFSETQ. V was cut by 4 bases and J by 8 bases, with 15 bases left in between. CDR3 length: 14 residues. The CDR3 DNA is TGCGCCAGCAGCGGTCAGGGCCTAATGGAAAAACTGTTTTTT. The encoded protein is CASSGQGLMEKLFF.